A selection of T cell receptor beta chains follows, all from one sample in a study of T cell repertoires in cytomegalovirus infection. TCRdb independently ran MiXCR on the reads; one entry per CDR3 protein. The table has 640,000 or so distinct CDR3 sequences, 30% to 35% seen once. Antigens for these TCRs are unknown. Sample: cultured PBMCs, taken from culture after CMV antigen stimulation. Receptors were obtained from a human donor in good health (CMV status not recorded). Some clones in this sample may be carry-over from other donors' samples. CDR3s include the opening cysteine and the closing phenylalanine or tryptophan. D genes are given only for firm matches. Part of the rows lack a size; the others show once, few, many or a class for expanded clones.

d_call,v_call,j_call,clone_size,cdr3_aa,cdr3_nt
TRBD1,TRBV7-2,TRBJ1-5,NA,CASSLGIGTDFNQPQHF,TGTGCCAGCAGCTTGGGTATCGGGACAGACTTCAATCAGCCCCAGCATTTT
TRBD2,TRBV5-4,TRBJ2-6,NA,CASSVGTSGIISSGANVLTF,TGTGCCAGCAGCGTCGGGACTAGCGGGATTATCTCCTCTGGGGCCAACGTCCTGACTTTC
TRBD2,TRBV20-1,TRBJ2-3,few,CSAGERDLTDTQYF,TGCAGTGCTGGGGAGCGGGACCTCACAGATACGCAGTATTTT
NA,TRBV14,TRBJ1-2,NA,CASSQWFSGGYTF,TGTGCCAGCAGCCAATGGTTTTCGGGTGGCTACACCTTC
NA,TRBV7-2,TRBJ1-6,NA,CASSSGPLGSPLHF,TGTGCCAGCAGTTCGGGCCCACTGGGTTCACCCCTCCACTTT
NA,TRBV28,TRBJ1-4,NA,CASSFLRGLNEKLFF,TGTGCCAGCAGTTTTCTGAGGGGGTTGAATGAAAAACTGTTTTTT
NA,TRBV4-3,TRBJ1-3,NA,CASPGNTIYF,TGCGCCAGCCCTGGAAACACCATATATTTT
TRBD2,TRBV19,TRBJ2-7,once,CASSIGTSGEQYF,TGTGCCAGTAGTATAGGCACTAGCGGCGAGCAGTACTTC
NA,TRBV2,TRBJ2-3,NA,CASKTDTQYF,TGTGCCAGCAAGACAGATACGCAGTATTTT
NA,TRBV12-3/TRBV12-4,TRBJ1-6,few,CASSLAGNDPHF,TGTGCCAGCAGTTTGGCTGGGAATGACCCCCACTTT
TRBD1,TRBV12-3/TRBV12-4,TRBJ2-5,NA,CASSFYTGTEKTQYF,TGTGCCAGCAGTTTCTACACCGGGACAGAAAAGACCCAGTACTTC
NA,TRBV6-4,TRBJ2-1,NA,CASSERGETRDEQFF,TGTGCCAGCAGTGAAAGGGGGGAGACTCGCGATGAGCAGTTCTTC
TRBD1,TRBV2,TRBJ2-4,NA,CASRGTGEVGSIQYF,TGTGCCAGCAGGGGGACAGGGGAGGTCGGATCAATACAGTACTTC
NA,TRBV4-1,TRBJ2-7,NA,CASSQEPALPYEQYF,TGCGCCAGCAGCCAAGAACCGGCTTTACCCTACGAGCAGTACTTC
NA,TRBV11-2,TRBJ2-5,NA,CASSPATQETQYF,TGTGCCAGCAGTCCAGCGACTCAAGAGACCCAGTACTTC
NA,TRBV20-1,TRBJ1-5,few,CSARNDNGQPQHF,TGCAGTGCCCGAAACGACAACGGACAGCCCCAGCATTTT
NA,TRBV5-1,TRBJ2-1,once,CASSPLRGRNEQFF,TGCGCCAGCAGCCCGCTCCGGGGGCGGAATGAGCAGTTCTTC
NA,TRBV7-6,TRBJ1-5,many,CASSLAPAPGLNQPQHF,TGTGCCAGCAGCTTAGCTCCTGCCCCGGGACTCAATCAGCCCCAGCATTTT
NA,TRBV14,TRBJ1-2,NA,CASSQMGGGYTF,TGTGCCAGCAGCCAAATGGGTGGCGGCTACACCTTC
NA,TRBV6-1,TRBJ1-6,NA,CASRRTNYNSPLHF,TGTGCCAGCAGGCGGACAAACTATAATTCACCCCTCCACTTT
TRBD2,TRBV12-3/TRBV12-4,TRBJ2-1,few,CASSSPAGGLDEQFF,TGTGCCAGCAGTTCCCCAGCGGGAGGCCTCGATGAGCAGTTCTTC
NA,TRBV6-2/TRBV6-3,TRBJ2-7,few,CASSYGRYEQYF,TGTGCCAGCAGTTATGGCCGCTACGAGCAGTACTTC
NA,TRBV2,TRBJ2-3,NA,CASSVTQGDTQYF,TGTGCCAGCAGCGTTACCCAGGGAGATACGCAGTATTTT
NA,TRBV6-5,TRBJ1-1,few,CASSSGGWNTEAFF,TGTGCCAGCAGTTCCGGGGGATGGAACACTGAAGCTTTCTTT
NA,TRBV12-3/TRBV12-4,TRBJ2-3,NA,CASRSSALTTDTQYF,TGTGCCAGCAGGTCTAGCGCTCTGACCACAGATACGCAGTATTTT
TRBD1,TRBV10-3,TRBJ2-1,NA,CATRVGWDSSYNEQFF,TGTGCCACACGGGTCGGGTGGGACAGCTCCTACAATGAGCAGTTCTTC
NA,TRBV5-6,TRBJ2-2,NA,CASSRGGSFYTGELFF,TGTGCCAGCAGCCGCGGGGGCAGCTTTTACACCGGGGAGCTGTTTTTT
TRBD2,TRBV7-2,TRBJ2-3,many,CASSSSGGGTDTQYF,TGTGCCAGCAGCTCTAGCGGGGGGGGCACAGATACGCAGTATTTT
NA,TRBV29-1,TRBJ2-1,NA,CSVEGVDEQFF,TGCAGCGTTGAAGGGGTAGATGAGCAGTTCTTC
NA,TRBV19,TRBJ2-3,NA,CASSIPLSSTDTQYF,TGTGCCAGTAGTATCCCGCTCAGCAGCACAGATACGCAGTATTTT
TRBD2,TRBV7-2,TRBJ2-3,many,CASSPSPGSGRKYF,TGTGCCAGCAGCCCGTCCCCGGGTAGCGGGAGGAAGTATTTT
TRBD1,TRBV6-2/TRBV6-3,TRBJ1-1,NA,CASSIWDRPEAFF,TGTGCCAGCAGCATATGGGACAGACCTGAAGCTTTCTTT
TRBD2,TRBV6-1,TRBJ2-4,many,CASSDRFRSGAGKNIQYF,TGTGCCAGCAGTGACCGATTCCGAAGCGGGGCAGGGAAAAACATTCAGTACTTC
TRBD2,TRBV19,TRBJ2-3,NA,CASRNLAGRPDTQYF,TGTGCCAGTAGGAATCTAGCGGGGAGACCAGATACGCAGTATTTT
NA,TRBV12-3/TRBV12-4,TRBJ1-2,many,CASSKQAAWNKNGYTF,TGTGCCAGCAGCAAGCAAGCTGCGTGGAACAAAAATGGCTACACCTTC
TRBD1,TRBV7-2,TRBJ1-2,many,CASSHDRVRGYTF,TGTGCCAGCAGCCACGACAGGGTTCGGGGCTACACCTTC
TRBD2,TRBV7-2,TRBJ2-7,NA,CASVSVAGGFSEQYF,TGTGCCAGCGTGTCCGTAGCGGGAGGGTTTAGCGAGCAGTACTTC
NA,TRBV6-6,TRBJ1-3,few,CASSSRTSSGNTIYF,TGTGCCAGCAGTTCACGGACAAGCTCTGGAAACACCATATATTTT
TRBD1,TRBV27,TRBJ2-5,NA,CASSTRDRVGTQYF,TGTGCCAGCAGTACCCGGGACAGGGTAGGGACCCAGTACTTC
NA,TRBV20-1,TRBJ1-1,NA,CSCSAIKDVLVALKPNTEAFF,TGCAGTTGCTCGGCAATTAAGGATGTTTTAGTTGCACTGAAGCCCAACACTGAAGCTTTCTTT
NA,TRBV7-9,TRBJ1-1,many,CASSWTENTEAFF,TGTGCCAGCAGCTGGACAGAAAACACTGAAGCTTTCTTT
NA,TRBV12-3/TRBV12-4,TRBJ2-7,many,CASSSGDSSYEQYF,TGTGCCAGCAGTTCGGGGGACAGCTCCTACGAGCAGTACTTC
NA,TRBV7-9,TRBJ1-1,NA,CASSLEGGATEAFF,TGTGCCAGCAGCTTAGAGGGGGGTGCGACTGAAGCTTTCTTT
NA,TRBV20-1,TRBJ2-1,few,CSAFAGVNEQFF,TGCAGTGCTTTCGCGGGCGTCAATGAGCAGTTCTTC
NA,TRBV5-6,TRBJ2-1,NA,CASSPTSHKSQFF,TGTGCCAGCAGCCCCACCTCCCACAAGTCGCAGTTCTTC
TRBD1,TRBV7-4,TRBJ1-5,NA,CASSKGQGHPQPQHF,TGTGCCAGCAGCAAGGGACAGGGGCACCCTCAGCCCCAGCATTTT
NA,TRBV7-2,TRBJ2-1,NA,CASSALHEQFF,TGTGCCAGCAGCGCACTCCATGAGCAGTTCTTC
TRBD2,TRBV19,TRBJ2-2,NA,CASSSPSAGGRGNTGELFF,TGTGCCAGTAGTAGCCCCTCTGCGGGAGGCCGAGGGAACACCGGGGAGCTGTTTTTT
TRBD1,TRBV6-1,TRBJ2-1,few,CASSEGVPGQGARSSYNEQFF,TGTGCCAGCAGTGAAGGTGTCCCGGGACAGGGGGCCCGGAGCTCCTACAATGAGCAGTTCTTC
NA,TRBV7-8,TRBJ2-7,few,CASTPESKVWSDWGLAAYIYEQYF,TGTGCCAGCACCCCGGAGAGTAAGGTTTGGTCCGACTGGGGTTTGGCCGCATACATCTACGAGCAGTACTTC
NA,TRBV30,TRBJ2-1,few,CACLRDQHYNEQFF,TGTGCCTGTTTACGGGACCAGCATTACAATGAGCAGTTCTTC
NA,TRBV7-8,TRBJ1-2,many,CASSSTGAYGYTF,TGTGCCAGCAGCTCGACGGGGGCCTATGGCTACACCTTC
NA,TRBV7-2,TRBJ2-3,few,CASSQMGRGTDTQYF,TGTGCCAGCAGCCAGATGGGGCGCGGGACAGATACGCAGTATTTT
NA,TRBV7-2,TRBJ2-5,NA,CASSFPGTQETQYF,TGTGCCAGCAGCTTCCCGGGGACCCAAGAGACCCAGTACTTC
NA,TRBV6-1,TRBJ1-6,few,CASREPEKGYNSPLHF,TGTGCCAGCAGGGAGCCAGAGAAAGGCTATAATTCACCCCTCCACTTT
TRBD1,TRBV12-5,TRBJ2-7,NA,CATTGTDTYEQYF,TGTGCTACGACAGGGACAGATACCTACGAGCAGTACTTC
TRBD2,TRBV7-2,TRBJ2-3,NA,CAERDTDTQYF,TGTGCCGAGCGGGACACAGATACGCAGTATTTT